These T cell receptor beta chains were read from a single sample in a study of T cells in Graves' hyperthyroidism and ophthalmopathy. TCRdb itself ran the multiplex PCR reads through MiXCR, one entry per CDR3 protein. This sample has about 720,000 distinct CDR3 sequences; roughly a sixth occur once, and the top ten carry 16%. Sequenced material: blood. The receptors originated from a woman between 50 and 59 years old with Graves' hyperthyroidism that later progressed to Graves' ophthalmopathy. Both conserved end residues are part of each CDR3.

V	J	CDR3
TRBV24-1	TRBJ2-2	CATSEPLFSGELFF
TRBV20-1	TRBJ2-5	CSARIAGVQETQYF
TRBV6-2/TRBV6-3	TRBJ2-5	CASSLAGAGEGKTQYF
TRBV20-1	TRBJ1-1	CSACEVVHTEAFF
TRBV28	TRBJ2-7	CASSFLRTYEQYF
TRBV9	TRBJ1-6	CASSVEGRGYSPLHF
TRBV12-3/TRBV12-4	TRBJ1-2	CASRGQGNYGYTF
TRBV7-3	TRBJ2-1	CASSLMGGYNEQFF
TRBV20-1	TRBJ2-7	CSATTGVIFYEQYF
TRBV10-2	TRBJ2-1	CASSNFAGGLYNEQFF
TRBV5-1	TRBJ2-7	CASSIPGQGSYEQYF
TRBV7-8	TRBJ2-1	CASSPSGSGGGYNEQFF
TRBV12-3/TRBV12-4	TRBJ2-3	CASSLDSSGLSTDTQYF
TRBV7-9	TRBJ1-4	CASSLQAGGNEKLFF
TRBV5-1	TRBJ2-1	CASSFQGGNEQFF
TRBV11-2	TRBJ2-3	CASSPVGGGGDTQYF
TRBV12-3/TRBV12-4	TRBJ2-3	CASSLVLALDTQYF
TRBV20-1	TRBJ1-2	CSARSRSTNYGYTF
TRBV24-1	TRBJ1-5	CATSEGAYSNQPQHF
TRBV10-3	TRBJ1-5	CAISETGDQPQHF
TRBV5-8	TRBJ1-5	CASSLGQLSNQPQHF
TRBV6-1	TRBJ1-1	CASRVDRENTEAFF
TRBV6-1	TRBJ1-1	CASIPRIPGTEAFF
TRBV11-2	TRBJ2-6	CASSPTDRANVLTF
TRBV27	TRBJ2-7	CASSFGARAGTVYEQYF